The 14 T cell receptor beta chains below come from one sample, sequenced in a study of T-cell reconstitution after alpha-beta-depleted transplantation in children. Unique molecular identifiers were incorporated when the TCRbeta library was constructed. TCRdb re-analysed the PCR reads in MiXCR, keeping a single row per CDR3 protein. The data show fewer than 150,000 distinct CDR3 sequences, 20% to 25% seen once. The source was PBMCs, mostly from graft donor cells, collected 180 days after TCRalphabeta/CD19-depleted stem cell transplant. Receptors originate from a male patient aged 2 to 9 who had a stem cell transplant for chronic granulomatous disease, so the T cells may come from the graft donor.

The rearrangement links TRBV21-1 to TRBJ2-7; TRBD2, as called in the table, went unchecked against the DNA. TRBV21-1 is labeled a pseudogene. The CDR3 sequence is 14 residues long. The CDR3, as DNA: TGTGCCAGCACCTTAGCGGAGAGCTCCTACGAGCAGTACTTC. Encoded protein: CASTLAESSYEQYF.

The CDR3 sequence is CSSRGPSYEQYF. In DNA, the CDR3 is TGCAGCTCTCGAGGTCCCTCCTACGAGCAGTACTTC. J is TRBJ2-7 and V is TRBV29-1; D is unresolved. The CDR3 covers 12 residues. The germline V gene encodes CDR1 SQVTM and CDR2 ANQGSEA. V was pared by 8 bases and J by 0 bases, with 11 bases between.

J is TRBJ2-3 and V is TRBV28; no reliable D call. This CDR3 is built from 13 residues. The germline V and J ends were trimmed by 4 bases and 1 base, with 6 bases remaining between them. Germline V gives CDR1 MDHEN, CDR2 SYDVKM. The CDR3 DNA reads TGTGCCAGCAGTTGGGGTGGCACAGATACGCAGTATTTT. Translation gives CASSWGGTDTQYF.

The chain combines TRBV12-3 or TRBV12-4 with TRBJ1-2, with D perhaps matching TRBD1 (6 bases). Trimming took 2 bases from V and 3 from J, leaving 16 bases between them. CDR3 length: 16 residues. For the CDR3, the DNA is TGTGCCAGCAGTTTAAGGGGGATTTACACCGACTATGGCTACACCTTC. Encoded protein: CASSLRGIYTDYGYTF.

The table lists this clonotype with many counts. The chain is built from TRBV9 and TRBJ2-7; 11 positions match TRBD2. Germline V lookup: CDR1 SGDLS, CDR2 YYNGEE. V dropped 4 bases and J dropped 2; count of bases not matched to a gene: 8. The CDR3 is 16 amino acids. CDR3 protein: CASSPRSSGGTYEQYF. The CDR3 DNA is TGTGCCAGCAGCCCCCGATCTAGCGGGGGGACCTACGAGCAGTACTTC.

With regard to this clonotype: This may come from a read error, since a much larger clone is one base off. Since the CDR3 does not end with the conserved phenylalanine or tryptophan, this likely comes from a read error. J is TRBJ2-3 and V is TRBV12-3 or TRBV12-4, with 10 bases that match TRBD2. V was pared by 6 bases and J by 0 bases, with 6 bases of the junction left unmatched. The CDR3 length is 16 residues. The CDR3 bases are TGTGCCAGCAGACGACTAGCGGGCCGAAGCACAGATACGCAGTATTTG. Its protein is CASRRLAGRSTDTQYL.

In this sample, this clonotype turned up many times. The genes are TRBV20-1 and TRBJ1-1; D call uncertain. Per the germline V gene, CDR1 is DFQATT and CDR2 is SNEGSKA (reference sequence). Trimming took 3 bases from V and 6 from J, leaving 8 bases between them. CDR3 length: 11 residues. CDR3 sequence: CSAREDPEAFF. The CDR3, as DNA: TGCAGTGCTAGGGAGGACCCTGAAGCTTTCTTT.

V and J are TRBV15 and TRBJ2-2; the D is unclear. Trimming removed 3 bases from V and 0 bases from J, with 11 bases in between. The germline V gene has CDR1 LNHNV and CDR2 YYDKDF (reference sequence). The CDR3 sequence is 16 residues long. As DNA, the CDR3 is TGTGCCACCAGCAGGCTTAGAACCGCGAACACCGGGGAGCTGTTTTTT. Translated, it gives CATSRLRTANTGELFF.

This clonotype was counted only a few times. The chain employs TRBV20-1 and TRBJ2-3; 14 bases line up with TRBD2. This CDR3 is built from 18 residues. CDR1 is DFQATT and CDR2 is SNEGSKA in the germline V gene (reference sequence). V shed 3 bases, J shed 5 bases, and the junction held 13 bases outside the gene matches. CDR3 bases: TGCAGTGCTAGTCGTCCCGGACTAGCGGGAGGCGCCATAGATACGCAGTATTTT. This encodes CSASRPGLAGGAIDTQYF.

This clonotype was observed at least ten times. The chain is built from TRBV5-1 and TRBJ2-3; no definite D call. The CDR3 contains 13 residues. Germline V gives CDR1 SGHRS, CDR2 YFSETQ. Trimming stripped 6 bases from V and 3 bases from J, with 11 bases between. The CDR3 coding sequence is TGCGCCAGCACCCCGAGTAGGACAGATACGCAGTATTTT. This sequence encodes CASTPSRTDTQYF.

This clonotype was counted many times. V usage is TRBV29-1 and J usage is TRBJ1-4; TRBD1 is a possible D gene (5 bases). V was pared by 7 bases and J by 1 base, with 13 bases between. CDR1 is SQVTM, CDR2 ANQGSEA, per germline. The length of the CDR3 is 14 residues. CDR3 sequence (DNA): TGCAGCGCGTCGGGGACCTTAACTAATGAAAAACTGTTTTTT. Translated: CSASGTLTNEKLFF.

The rearrangement links TRBV27 to TRBJ1-1; D is perhaps TRBD1 (5 bases). The CDR3 extends over 13 amino acids. Trimming removed 3 bases at V and 4 bases at J, with 9 bases between. Germline CDR1 reads MNHEY; CDR2 reads SMNVEV (reference sequence). The CDR3 sequence is CASSFIRGTEAFF. The CDR3 DNA sequence: TGTGCCAGCAGTTTTATTAGGGGCACTGAAGCTTTCTTT.

CDR3 residues: CASSPGTSGSSSYEQYF. In DNA form, the CDR3 reads TGTGCCAGCAGCCCCGGGACTAGCGGGAGTAGCTCCTACGAGCAGTACTTC. The chain recombines TRBV27 with TRBJ2-7; 14 bases are shared with TRBD2. The CDR3 runs to 17 residues. CDR1 MNHEY and CDR2 SMNVEV come from the germline V gene (reference sequence). After removal of 6 bases from V and 0 bases from J, the junction contained 7 bases not matched to a gene.

This clonotype was detected only once. The rearrangement joins TRBV5-1 to TRBJ2-5; D may be TRBD1 (5 bases). V was trimmed by 0 bases and J by 5 bases, leaving 8 bases between them. The germline gives CDR1 SGHRS, CDR2 YFSETQ. CDR3 length equals 13 residues. The CDR3 reads CASSLVAGETQYF. The CDR3 DNA sequence: TGCGCCAGCAGCTTGGTTGCAGGGGAGACCCAGTACTTC. Complete variable domain (other parts from reference TRBV5-1 and TRBJ2-5): KAGVTQTPRYLIKTRGQQVTLSCSPISGHRSVSWYQQTPGQGLQFLFEYFSETQRNKGNFPGRFSGRQFSNSRSEMNVSTLELGDSALYLCASSLVAGETQYFGPGTRLLVL.